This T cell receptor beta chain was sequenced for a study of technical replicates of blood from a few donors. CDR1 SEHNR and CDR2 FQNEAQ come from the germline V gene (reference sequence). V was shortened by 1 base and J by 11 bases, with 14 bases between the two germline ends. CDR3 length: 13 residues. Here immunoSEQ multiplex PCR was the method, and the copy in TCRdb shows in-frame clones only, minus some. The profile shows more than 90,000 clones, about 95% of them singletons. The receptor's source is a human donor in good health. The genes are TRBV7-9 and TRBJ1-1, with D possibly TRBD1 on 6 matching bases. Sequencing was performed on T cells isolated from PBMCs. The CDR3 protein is CASSLVNREGAFF. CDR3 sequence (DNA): TGTGCCAGCAGCTTAGTTAACAGGGAAGGGGCTTTCTTT.